These T cell receptor beta chains were read from a single sample in a study of T cells in severe cutaneous drug reactions. TCRdb reprocessed the multiplex PCR reads; each CDR3 protein has one entry and no DNA is given. The listing records 5,000 or so distinct CDR3 sequences. Sequenced sample: PBMCs. Every receptor here comes from a human donor with a severe cutaneous adverse drug reaction. The CDR3 runs from the conserved cysteine through the conserved F or W. The listing skips clone size in some rows; elsewhere it reads once, few, many or a size class.

clone_size | j_call | v_call | cdr3_aa
. | TRBJ1-1 | TRBV27 | CASSLYPGGGSTEAFF
medium-sized | TRBJ2-3 | TRBV6-2/TRBV6-3 | CASSLEGVDTQYF
. | TRBJ2-7 | TRBV6-1 | CASTEKGDSSYEQYF
medium-sized | TRBJ2-5 | TRBV7-2 | CASSSGGAKEETQYF
medium-sized | TRBJ2-7 | TRBV6-2/TRBV6-3 | CASSPPGQVLTYEQYF
medium-sized | TRBJ1-1 | TRBV7-9 | CASSLVLNTEAFF
medium-sized | TRBJ2-7 | TRBV28 | CASSLNVYEQYF
medium-sized | TRBJ2-7 | TRBV6-1 | CASSETSSGSYEQYF
. | TRBJ2-1 | TRBV20-1 | CSASSSGSSYNEQFF
. | TRBJ2-1 | TRBV5-5 | CASSLVQGLVGEQFF
medium-sized | TRBJ1-2 | TRBV28 | CASRAGGPYGYTF
. | TRBJ2-3 | TRBV6-1 | CASTGTGGPDTQYF
medium-sized | TRBJ2-7 | TRBV27 | CASSPSTRVNEQYF
. | TRBJ2-3 | TRBV7-2 | CASSGLAGGIDTQYF
. | TRBJ1-5 | TRBV12-3/TRBV12-4 | CASSSEGQINQPQHF
. | TRBJ2-7 | TRBV5-1 | CASSPTGTGSSYEQYF
medium-sized | TRBJ2-7 | TRBV6-5 | CASSYFEPGQRSYEQYF
medium-sized | TRBJ1-5 | TRBV28 | CASSLPPTGHQAQHF
medium-sized | TRBJ1-1 | TRBV7-8 | CASSPSRSTEAFF
. | TRBJ1-1 | TRBV9 | CASSVTGTPETEAFF
medium-sized | TRBJ1-3 | TRBV4-2 | CASSPLADSGNTIYF
medium-sized | TRBJ2-5 | TRBV27 | CASSRQYQETQYF
. | TRBJ2-7 | TRBV10-2 | CASSAWREQFEQYF
medium-sized | TRBJ2-1 | TRBV7-6 | CASSFGAAYNEQFF
. | TRBJ2-3 | TRBV30 | CAWRGTGYRDTDTQYF
. | TRBJ2-3 | TRBV10-3 | CAISDMGLRTDTQYF
. | TRBJ1-1 | TRBV12-3/TRBV12-4 | CASSSTDRGGMNTEAFF
. | TRBJ2-7 | TRBV4-3 | CASSQEIAGGYEQYF
. | TRBJ2-7 | TRBV27 | CASSQDRLTYEQYF
medium-sized | TRBJ2-7 | TRBV6-1 | CASSVNRVTYEQYF
medium-sized | TRBJ2-7 | TRBV6-1 | CASRMTAVNYEQYF
. | TRBJ1-1 | TRBV6-1 | CASRRQGPNTEAFF
. | TRBJ1-5 | TRBV20-1 | CSAIQGGNQPQHF
. | TRBJ1-1 | TRBV28 | CASSFGRGGTEAFF
medium-sized | TRBJ2-7 | TRBV3-1 | CASSPREGYEQYF
. | TRBJ2-7 | TRBV12-3/TRBV12-4 | CASSLGRRMIEQYF
. | TRBJ2-7 | TRBV5-5 | CASSPEIYYGASYEQYF
. | TRBJ2-2 | TRBV6-2/TRBV6-3 | CASRRLPGRSNTGELFF
medium-sized | TRBJ2-3 | TRBV6-1 | CASSELSGLTDTQYF
. | TRBJ1-5 | TRBV20-1 | CSARDRILSNQPQHF
. | TRBJ2-1 | TRBV10-3 | CASSLARLNSYNEQFF
large | TRBJ2-7 | TRBV27 | CASRVAGYSYEQYF
. | TRBJ2-6 | TRBV5-1 | CASSWTSGANVLTF
. | TRBJ2-1 | TRBV4-1 | CASSQVKGSYNEQFF
medium-sized | TRBJ1-6 | TRBV28 | CASSSPGGAPPLHF